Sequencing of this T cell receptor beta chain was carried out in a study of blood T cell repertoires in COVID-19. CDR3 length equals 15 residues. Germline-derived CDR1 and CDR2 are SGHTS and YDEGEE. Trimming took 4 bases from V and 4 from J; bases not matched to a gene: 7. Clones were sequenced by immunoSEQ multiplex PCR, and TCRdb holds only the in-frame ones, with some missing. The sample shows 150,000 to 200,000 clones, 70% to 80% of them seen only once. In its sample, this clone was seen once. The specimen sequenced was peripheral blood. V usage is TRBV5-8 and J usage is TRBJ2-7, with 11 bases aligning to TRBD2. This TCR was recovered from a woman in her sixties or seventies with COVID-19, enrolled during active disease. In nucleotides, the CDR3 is TGTGCCAGCAGCCCCCAACTAGCGGGAGTGTACGAGCAGTACTTC. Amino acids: CASSPQLAGVYEQYF.